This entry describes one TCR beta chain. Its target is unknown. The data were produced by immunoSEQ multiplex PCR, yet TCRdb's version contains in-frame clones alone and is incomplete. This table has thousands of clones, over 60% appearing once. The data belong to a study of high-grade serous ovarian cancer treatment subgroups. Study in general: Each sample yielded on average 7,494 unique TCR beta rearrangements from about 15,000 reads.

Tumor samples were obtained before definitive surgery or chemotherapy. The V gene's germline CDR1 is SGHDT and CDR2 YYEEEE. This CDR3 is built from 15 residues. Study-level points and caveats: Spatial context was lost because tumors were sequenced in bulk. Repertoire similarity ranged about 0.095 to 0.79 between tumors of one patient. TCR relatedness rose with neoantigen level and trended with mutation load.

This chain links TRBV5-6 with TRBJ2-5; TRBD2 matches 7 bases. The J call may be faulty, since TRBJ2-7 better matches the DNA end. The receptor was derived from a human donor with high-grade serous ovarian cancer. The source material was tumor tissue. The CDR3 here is CASSLVGEGSYEQYF. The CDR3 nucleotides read TGTGCCAGCAGCTTGGTGGGGGAGGGCTCCTACGAGCAGTACTTC.